The sequence of this TCR beta chain was determined in a study of shared clonotypes between healthy human individuals. Background on the study: Per donor, three plates held CD4 naive cells, three held CD4 memory, two held CD8 naive and one held CD8 memory.

Trimming took off 3 bases at V and 10 bases at J, with 19 bases between the two ends. The CDR3 runs 14 residues. Looked up from germline, CDR1 is SGDLS and CDR2 is YYNGEE. Clones were read by immunoSEQ multiplex PCR, and TCRdb kept only the in-frame ones, dropping some. The sample consists of a few million clones, approximately 93% of them appearing once. The sequence derives from a man younger than 35 in good health. Some clones in this sample may be carry-over from other donors' samples. Input material: naive CD4+ T cells from PBMCs. Subset here: CD45RA+ positively selected. The chain uses TRBV9 and TRBJ2-5, with D possibly matching TRBD2 (5 bases). The CDR3: CASSAGTPGGGQYF. CDR3 nucleotides: TGTGCCAGCAGCGCCGGAACCCCGGGTGGAGGCCAGTACTTC. Based on the CDR3 plus reference TRBV9 and TRBJ2-5, the full variable domain is DSGVTQTPKHLITATGQRVTLRCSPRSGDLSVYWYQQSLDQGLQFLIQYYNGEERAKGNILERFSAQQFPDLHSELNLSSLELGDSALYFCASSAGTPGGGQYFGPGTRLLVL.